Here is one T cell receptor beta chain with its context. The donors, aged roughly 6 to 90, were healthy Caucasians from Russia. This specimen belongs to a study of blood T cells in healthy people across ages. Using a J-beta primer mix together with a sample-barcoded 5' primer, a second PCR was run for roughly 6 to 11 cycles. MiXCR, applied by TCRdb to the 5' RACE reads, yields one record per CDR3 protein. The repertoire holds 540,000 or so distinct CDR3 sequences, with under 55% as singletons. The CDR3 runs to 16 residues. The germline gives CDR1 SGHRS, CDR2 YFSETQ. Trimming at V came to 6 bases and at J to 6 bases, leaving 13 bases not matched to a gene.

This sequence was found in an elderly man in good health. The rearrangement joins TRBV5-1 to TRBJ2-7; 12 nucleotides align to TRBD2. Sequencing was performed on blood. The CDR3 loop is CASKTTTSGSFGEQYF. The DNA for the CDR3 is TGCGCCAGCAAAACAACGACTAGCGGGAGTTTCGGCGAGCAGTACTTC.